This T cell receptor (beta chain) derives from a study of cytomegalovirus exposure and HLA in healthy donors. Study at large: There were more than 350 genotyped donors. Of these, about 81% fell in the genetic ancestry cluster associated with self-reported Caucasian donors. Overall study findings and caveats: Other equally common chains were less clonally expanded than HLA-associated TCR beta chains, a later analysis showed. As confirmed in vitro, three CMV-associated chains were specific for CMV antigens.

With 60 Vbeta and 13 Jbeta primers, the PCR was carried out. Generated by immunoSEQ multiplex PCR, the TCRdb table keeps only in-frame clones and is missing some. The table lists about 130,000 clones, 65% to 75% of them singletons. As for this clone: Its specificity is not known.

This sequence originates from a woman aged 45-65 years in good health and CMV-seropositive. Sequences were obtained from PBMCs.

The CDR3, as DNA: TGTGCCAGCAGCGTAACATCCTACAATGAGCAGTTCTTC. Protein product: CASSVTSYNEQFF. This rearrangement joins TRBV7-2 to TRBJ2-1; D gene ambiguous. The CDR3 consists of 13 residues. V was pared by 5 bases and J by 1 base, with 6 bases between. Germline CDR1 is SGHTA and CDR2 is FQGNSA.